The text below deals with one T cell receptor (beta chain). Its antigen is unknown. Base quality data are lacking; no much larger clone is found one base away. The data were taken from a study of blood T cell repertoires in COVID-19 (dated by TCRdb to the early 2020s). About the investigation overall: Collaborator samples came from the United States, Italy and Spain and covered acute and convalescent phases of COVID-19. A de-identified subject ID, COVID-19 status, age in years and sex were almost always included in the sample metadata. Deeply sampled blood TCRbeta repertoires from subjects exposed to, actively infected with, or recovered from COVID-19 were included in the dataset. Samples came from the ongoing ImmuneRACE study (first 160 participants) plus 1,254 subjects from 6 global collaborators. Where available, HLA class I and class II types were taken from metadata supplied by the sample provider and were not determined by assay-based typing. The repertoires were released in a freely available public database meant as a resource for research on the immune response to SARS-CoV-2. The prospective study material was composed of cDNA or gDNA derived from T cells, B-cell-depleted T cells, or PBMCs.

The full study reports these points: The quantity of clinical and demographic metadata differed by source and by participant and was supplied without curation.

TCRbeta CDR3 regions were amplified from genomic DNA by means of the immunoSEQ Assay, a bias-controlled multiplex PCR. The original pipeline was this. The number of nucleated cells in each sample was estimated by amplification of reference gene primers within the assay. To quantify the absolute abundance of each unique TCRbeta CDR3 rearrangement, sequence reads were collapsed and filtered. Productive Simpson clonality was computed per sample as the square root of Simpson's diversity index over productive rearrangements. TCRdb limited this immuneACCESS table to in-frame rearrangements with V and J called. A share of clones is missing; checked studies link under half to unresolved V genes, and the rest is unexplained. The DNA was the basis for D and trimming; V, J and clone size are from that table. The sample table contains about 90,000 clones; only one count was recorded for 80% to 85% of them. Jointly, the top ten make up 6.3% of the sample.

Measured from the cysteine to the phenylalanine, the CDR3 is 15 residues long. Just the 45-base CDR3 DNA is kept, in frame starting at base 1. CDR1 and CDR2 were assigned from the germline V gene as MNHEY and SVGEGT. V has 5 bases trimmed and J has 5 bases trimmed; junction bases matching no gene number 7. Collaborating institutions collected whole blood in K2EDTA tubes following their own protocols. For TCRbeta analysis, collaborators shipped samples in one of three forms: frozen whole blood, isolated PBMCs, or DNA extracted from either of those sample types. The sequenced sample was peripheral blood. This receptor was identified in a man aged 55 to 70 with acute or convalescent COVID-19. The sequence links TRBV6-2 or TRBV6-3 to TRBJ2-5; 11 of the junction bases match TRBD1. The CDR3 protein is CASSPGQGAKETQYF. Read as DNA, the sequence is TGTGCCAGCAGTCCAGGACAGGGGGCGAAGGAGACCCAGTACTTC.